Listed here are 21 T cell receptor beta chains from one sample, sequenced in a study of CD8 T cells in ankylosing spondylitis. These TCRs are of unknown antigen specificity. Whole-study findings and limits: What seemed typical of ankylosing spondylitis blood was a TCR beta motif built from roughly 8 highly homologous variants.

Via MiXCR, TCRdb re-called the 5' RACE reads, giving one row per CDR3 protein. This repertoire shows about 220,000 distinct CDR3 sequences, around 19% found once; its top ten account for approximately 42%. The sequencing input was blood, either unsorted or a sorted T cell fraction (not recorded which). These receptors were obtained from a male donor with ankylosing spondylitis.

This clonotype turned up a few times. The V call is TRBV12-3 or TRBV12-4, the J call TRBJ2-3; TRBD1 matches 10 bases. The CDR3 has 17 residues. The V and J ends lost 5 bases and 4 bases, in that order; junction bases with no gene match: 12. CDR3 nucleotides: TGTGCCAGCAGTCCCGCAGGACAGGGGGTAAGGGCAGATACGCAGTATTTT. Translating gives CASSPAGQGVRADTQYF.

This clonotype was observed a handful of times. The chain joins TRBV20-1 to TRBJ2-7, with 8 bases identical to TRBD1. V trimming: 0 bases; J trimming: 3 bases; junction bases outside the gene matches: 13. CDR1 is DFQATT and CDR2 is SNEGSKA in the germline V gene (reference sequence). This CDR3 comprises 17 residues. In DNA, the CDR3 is TGCAGTGCTAGAGATTTTGGACAGGGTGTCTCCCTCTACGAGCAGTACTTC. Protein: CSARDFGQGVSLYEQYF.

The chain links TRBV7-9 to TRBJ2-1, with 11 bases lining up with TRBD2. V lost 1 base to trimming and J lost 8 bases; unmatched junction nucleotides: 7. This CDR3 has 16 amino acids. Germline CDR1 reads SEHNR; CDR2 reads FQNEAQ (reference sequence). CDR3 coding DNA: TGTGCCAGCAGCTTAGTTTCAGGACTAGCGGGCGATGAGCAGTTCTTC. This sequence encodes CASSLVSGLAGDEQFF. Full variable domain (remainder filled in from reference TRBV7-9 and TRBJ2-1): DTGVSQNPRHKITKRGQNVTFRCDPISEHNRLYWYRQTLGQGPEFLTYFQNEAQLEKSRLLSDRFSAERPKGSFSTLEIQRTEQGDSAMYLCASSLVSGLAGDEQFFGPGTRLTVL.

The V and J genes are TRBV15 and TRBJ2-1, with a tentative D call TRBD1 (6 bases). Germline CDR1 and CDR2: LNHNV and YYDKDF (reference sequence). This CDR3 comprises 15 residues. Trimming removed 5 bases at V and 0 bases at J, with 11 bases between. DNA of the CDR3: TGTGCCACCAGCCAAGGACAGAACTCCTACAATGAGCAGTTCTTC. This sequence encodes CATSQGQNSYNEQFF.

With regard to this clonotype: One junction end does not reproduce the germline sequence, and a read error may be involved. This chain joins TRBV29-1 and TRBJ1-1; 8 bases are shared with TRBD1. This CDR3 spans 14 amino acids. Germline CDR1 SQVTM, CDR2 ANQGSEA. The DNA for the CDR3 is TGCCGCGTTGAAACAGGGGGGATGAACACTGAAGCTTTCTTT. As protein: CRVETGGMNTEAFF.

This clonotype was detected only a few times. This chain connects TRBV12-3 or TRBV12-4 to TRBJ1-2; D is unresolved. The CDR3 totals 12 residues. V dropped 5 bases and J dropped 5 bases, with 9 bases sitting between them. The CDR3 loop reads CASSPAVYGYTF. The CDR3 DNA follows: TGTGCCAGCAGTCCAGCGGTATATGGCTACACCTTC.

Here the CDR3 reads CASSEFGTEQYF. In DNA form, the CDR3 reads TGTGCCAGCAGTGAATTTGGAACCGAGCAGTACTTC. V is TRBV25-1 and J is TRBJ2-7; D is unresolved. CDR3 size: 12 residues. Germline V CDR1 and CDR2: MGHDK, SYGVNS. Trimming removed 1 base from V and 6 bases from J, with 7 bases in between.

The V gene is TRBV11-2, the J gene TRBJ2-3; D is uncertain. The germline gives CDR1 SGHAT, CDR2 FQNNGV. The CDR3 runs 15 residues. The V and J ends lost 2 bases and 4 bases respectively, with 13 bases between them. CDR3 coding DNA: TGTGCCAGCAGCTTACTAGAGGCATCCGCAGATACGCAGTATTTT. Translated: CASSLLEASADTQYF.

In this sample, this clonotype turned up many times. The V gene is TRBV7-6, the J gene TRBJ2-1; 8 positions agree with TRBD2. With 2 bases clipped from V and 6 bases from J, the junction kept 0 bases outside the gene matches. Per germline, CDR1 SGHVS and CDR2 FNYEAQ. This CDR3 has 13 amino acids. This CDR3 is CASSLLAGNEQFF. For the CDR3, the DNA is TGTGCCAGCAGCTTACTAGCGGGCAATGAGCAGTTCTTC.

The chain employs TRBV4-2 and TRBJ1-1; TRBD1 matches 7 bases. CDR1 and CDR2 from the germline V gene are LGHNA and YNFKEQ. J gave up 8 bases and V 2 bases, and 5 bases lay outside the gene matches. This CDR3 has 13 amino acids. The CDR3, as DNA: TGTGCCAGCAGCCAAAGACAGGGTCCCGAAGCTTTCTTT. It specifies CASSQRQGPEAFF.

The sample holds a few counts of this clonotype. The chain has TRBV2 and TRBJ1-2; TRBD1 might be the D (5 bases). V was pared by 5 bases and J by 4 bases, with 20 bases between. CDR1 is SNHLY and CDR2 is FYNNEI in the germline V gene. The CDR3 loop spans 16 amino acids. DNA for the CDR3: TGTGCCAGCAGTACTGGGCCACTGGAGGGGACCTATGGCTACACCTTC. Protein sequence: CASSTGPLEGTYGYTF. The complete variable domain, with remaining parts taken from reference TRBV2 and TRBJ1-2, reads EPEVTQTPSHQVTQMGQEVILRCVPISNHLYFYWYRQILGQKVEFLVSFYNNEISEKSEIFDDQFSVERPDGSNFTLKIRSTKLEDSAMYFCASSTGPLEGTYGYTFGSGTRLTVV.

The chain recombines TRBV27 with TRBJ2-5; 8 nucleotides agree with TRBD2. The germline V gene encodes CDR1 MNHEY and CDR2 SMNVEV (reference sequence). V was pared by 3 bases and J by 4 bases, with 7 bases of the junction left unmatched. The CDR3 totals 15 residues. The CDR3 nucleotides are TGTGCCAGCAGTTTTCTGCGGGGGGCCCCAGAGACCCAGTACTTC. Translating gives CASSFLRGAPETQYF.

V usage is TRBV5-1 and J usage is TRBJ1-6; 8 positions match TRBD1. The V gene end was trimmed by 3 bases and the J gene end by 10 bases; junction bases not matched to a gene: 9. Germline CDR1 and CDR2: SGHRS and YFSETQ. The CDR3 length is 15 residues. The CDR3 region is CASSSDGQGNSPLHF. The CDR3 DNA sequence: TGCGCCAGCAGCTCCGATGGACAGGGCAACTCACCCCTCCACTTT.

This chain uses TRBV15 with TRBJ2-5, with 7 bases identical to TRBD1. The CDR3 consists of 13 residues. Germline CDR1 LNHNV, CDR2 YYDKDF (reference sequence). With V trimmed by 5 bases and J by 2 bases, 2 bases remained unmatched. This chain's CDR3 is CATSLGQQETQYF. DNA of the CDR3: TGTGCCACCAGCTTGGGACAGCAAGAGACCCAGTACTTC.

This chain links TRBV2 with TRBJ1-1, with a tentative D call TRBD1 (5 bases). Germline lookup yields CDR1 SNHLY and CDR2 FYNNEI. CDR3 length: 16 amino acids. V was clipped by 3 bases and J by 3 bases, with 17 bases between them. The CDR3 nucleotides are TGTGCCAGCAGTGATGGCGAGGGACCTGTAGACACTGAAGCTTTCTTT. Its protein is CASSDGEGPVDTEAFF.

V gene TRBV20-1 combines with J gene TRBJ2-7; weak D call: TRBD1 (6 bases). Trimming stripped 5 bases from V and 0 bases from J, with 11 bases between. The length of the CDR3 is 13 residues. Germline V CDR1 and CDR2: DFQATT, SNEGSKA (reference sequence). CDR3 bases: TGCAGTGCTCTTTACAGGGACTCCTACGAGCAGTACTTC. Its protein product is CSALYRDSYEQYF.

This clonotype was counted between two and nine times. CDR3 coding DNA: TGTGCCAGCAGTTTAATCCTTTACGAGCAGTACTTC. Amino acid sequence: CASSLILYEQYF. The genes are TRBV12-3 or TRBV12-4 and TRBJ2-7; D ambiguous. Trimming shortened V by 2 bases and J by 4 bases, and 6 bases separated the two germline ends. This CDR3 is 12 amino acids long.

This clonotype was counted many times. This CDR3 is CSASLLELVMNEQFF. In DNA, the CDR3 is TGCAGTGCTAGCCTACTAGAACTGGTAATGAATGAGCAGTTCTTC. J is TRBJ2-1 and V is TRBV20-1, with a weak D call TRBD2 (5 bases). There are 15 residues in the CDR3. In germline, CDR1 is DFQATT, CDR2 SNEGSKA (reference sequence). V lost 3 bases and J lost 7, with 19 bases in between.

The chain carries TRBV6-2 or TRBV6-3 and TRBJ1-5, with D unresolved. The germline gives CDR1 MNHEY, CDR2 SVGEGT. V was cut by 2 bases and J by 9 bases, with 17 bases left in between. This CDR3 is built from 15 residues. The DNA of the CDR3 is TGTGCCAGCAGTTACCCGGACGGCTCGTCGGGGCCCCAGCATTTT. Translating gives CASSYPDGSSGPQHF.

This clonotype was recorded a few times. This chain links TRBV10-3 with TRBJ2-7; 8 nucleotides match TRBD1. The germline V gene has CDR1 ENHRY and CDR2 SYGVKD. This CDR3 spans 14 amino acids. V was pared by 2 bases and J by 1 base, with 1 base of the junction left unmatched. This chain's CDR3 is CAISEDRGSYEQYF. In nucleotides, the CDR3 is TGTGCCATCAGTGAGGACAGGGGATCCTACGAGCAGTACTTC.

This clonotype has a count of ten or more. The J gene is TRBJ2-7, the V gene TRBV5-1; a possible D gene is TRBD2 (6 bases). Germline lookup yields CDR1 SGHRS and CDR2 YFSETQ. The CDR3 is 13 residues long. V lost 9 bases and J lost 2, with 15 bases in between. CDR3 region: CAIRRDSTYEQYF. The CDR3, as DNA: TGCGCCATCCGACGGGACTCAACCTACGAGCAGTACTTC.